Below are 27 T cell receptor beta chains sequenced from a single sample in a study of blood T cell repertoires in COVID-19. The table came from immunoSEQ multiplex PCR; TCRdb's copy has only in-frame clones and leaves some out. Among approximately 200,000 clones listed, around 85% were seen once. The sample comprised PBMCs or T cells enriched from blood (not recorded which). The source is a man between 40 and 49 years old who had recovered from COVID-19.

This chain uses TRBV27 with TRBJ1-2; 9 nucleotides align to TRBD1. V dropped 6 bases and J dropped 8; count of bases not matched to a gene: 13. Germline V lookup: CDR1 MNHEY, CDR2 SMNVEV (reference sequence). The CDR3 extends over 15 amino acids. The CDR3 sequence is CASRHEEQGAFGYTF. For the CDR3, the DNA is TGTGCCAGCAGACATGAAGAACAGGGGGCCTTCGGCTACACCTTC.

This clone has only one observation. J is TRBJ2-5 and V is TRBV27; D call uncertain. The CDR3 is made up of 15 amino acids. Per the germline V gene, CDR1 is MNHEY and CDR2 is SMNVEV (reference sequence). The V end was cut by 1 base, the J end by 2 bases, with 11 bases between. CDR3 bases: TGTGCCAGCAGTTTATGGGCAGGATCTCAAGAGACCCAGTACTTC. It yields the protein CASSLWAGSQETQYF.

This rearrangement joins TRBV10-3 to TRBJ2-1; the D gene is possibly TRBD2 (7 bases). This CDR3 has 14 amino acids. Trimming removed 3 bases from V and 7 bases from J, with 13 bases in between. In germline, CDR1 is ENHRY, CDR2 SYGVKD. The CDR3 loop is CAISDGGRGNEQFF. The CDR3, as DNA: TGTGCCATCAGTGACGGGGGGAGGGGGAATGAGCAGTTCTTC.

CDR3 bases: TGTGCCAGCAGCTTGGGGGAGGGTCGGACTGGGGCCAACGTCCTGACTTTC. Protein: CASSLGEGRTGANVLTF. The chain joins TRBV13 to TRBJ2-6; 7 bases align to TRBD2. With 3 bases clipped from V and 2 bases from J, the junction kept 7 bases outside the gene matches. The CDR3 covers 17 residues. Germline V gives CDR1 PRHDT, CDR2 FYEKMQ (reference sequence). Combining the CDR3 with reference TRBV13 and TRBJ2-6 gives the whole variable domain AAGVIQSPRHLIKEKRETATLKCYPIPRHDTVYWYQQGPGQDPQFLISFYEKMQSDKGSIPDRFSAQQFSDYHSELNMSSLELGDSALYFCASSLGEGRTGANVLTFGAGSRLTVL.

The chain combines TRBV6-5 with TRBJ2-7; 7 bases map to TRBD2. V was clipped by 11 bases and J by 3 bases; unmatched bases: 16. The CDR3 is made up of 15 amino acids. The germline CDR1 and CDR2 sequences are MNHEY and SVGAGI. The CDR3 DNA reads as TGTGCCGCGGGGGTTTCGGGAACGGGGAACTACGAGCAGTACTTC. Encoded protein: CAAGVSGTGNYEQYF.

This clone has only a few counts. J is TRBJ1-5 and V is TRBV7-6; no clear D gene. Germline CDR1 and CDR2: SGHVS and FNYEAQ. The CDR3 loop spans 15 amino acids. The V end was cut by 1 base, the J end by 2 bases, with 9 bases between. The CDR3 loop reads CASSLVGAGNQPQHF. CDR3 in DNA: TGTGCCAGCAGCTTAGTGGGTGCGGGCAATCAGCCCCAGCATTTT.

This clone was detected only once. DNA for the CDR3: TGTGCCAGCAGCCAAGATAGAACAGATGAAAAACTGTTTTTT. Translation gives CASSQDRTDEKLFF. The chain has TRBV4-2 and TRBJ1-4; D gene uncertain. The CDR3 is made up of 14 amino acids. The ends were cut back, 0 bases at V and 6 bases at J, with 8 bases in the middle. The germline V gene has CDR1 LGHNA and CDR2 YNFKEQ.

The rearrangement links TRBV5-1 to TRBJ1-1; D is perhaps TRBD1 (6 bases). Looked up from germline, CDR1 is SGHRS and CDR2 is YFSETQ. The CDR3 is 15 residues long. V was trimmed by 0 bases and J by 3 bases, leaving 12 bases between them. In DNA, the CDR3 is TGCGCCAGCAGCTTGGCTACGGACAGTTACACTGAAGCTTTCTTT. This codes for CASSLATDSYTEAFF.

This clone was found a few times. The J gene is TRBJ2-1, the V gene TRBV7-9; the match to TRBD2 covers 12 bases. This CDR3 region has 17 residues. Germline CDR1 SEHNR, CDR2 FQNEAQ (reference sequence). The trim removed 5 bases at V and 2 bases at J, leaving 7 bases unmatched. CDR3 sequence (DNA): TGTGCCAGCAGCCGAACGGGACTAGCGGGTACCTACAATGAGCAGTTCTTC. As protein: CASSRTGLAGTYNEQFF.

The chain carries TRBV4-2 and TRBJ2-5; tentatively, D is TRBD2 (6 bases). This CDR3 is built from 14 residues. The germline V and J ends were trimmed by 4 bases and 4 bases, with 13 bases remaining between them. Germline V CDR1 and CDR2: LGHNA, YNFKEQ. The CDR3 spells CASSPPGVLETQYF. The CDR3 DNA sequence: TGTGCCAGCAGCCCCCCGGGGGTCCTAGAGACCCAGTACTTC.

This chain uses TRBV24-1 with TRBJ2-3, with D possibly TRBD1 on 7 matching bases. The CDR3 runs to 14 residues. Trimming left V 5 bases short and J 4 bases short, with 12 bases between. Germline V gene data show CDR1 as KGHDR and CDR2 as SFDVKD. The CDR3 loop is CATSVQGGADTQYF. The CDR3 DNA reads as TGTGCCACCAGTGTGCAGGGGGGTGCAGATACGCAGTATTTT.

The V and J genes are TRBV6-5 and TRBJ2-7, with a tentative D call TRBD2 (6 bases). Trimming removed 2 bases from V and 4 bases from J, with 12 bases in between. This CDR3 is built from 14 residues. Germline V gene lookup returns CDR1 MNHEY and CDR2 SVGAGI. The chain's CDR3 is CASSYEAGKYEQYF. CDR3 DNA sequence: TGTGCCAGCAGTTACGAGGCGGGGAAGTACGAGCAGTACTTC.

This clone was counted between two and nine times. The CDR3 DNA reads as TGTGCCAGTTGGGGAGTTGGGGAGACCCAGTACTTC. Its protein is CASWGVGETQYF. The rearrangement uses TRBV3-1 (or the pseudogene TRBV3-2) and TRBJ2-5; weak D call: TRBD2 (5 bases). V was clipped by 9 bases and J by 5 bases, with 13 bases between them. CDR3 length equals 12 residues. Germline V gene lookup returns CDR1 LGHDT and CDR2 YNNKEL (reference sequence).

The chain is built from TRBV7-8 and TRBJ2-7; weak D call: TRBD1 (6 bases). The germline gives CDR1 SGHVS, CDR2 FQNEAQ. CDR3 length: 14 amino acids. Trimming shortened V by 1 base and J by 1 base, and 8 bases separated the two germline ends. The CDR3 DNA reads TGTGCCAGCAGCTTAGGGGGGCAATCCTACGAGCAGTACTTC. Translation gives CASSLGGQSYEQYF.

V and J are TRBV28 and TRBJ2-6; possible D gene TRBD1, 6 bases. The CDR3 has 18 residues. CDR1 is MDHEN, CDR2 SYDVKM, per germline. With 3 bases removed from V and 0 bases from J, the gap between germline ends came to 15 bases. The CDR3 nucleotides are TGTGCCAGCAGTTTTGCAGGGGCCCTATTCTCTGGGGCCAACGTCCTGACTTTC. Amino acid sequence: CASSFAGALFSGANVLTF. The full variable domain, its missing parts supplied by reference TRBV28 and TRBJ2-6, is DVKVTQSSRYLVKRTGEKVFLECVQDMDHENMFWYRQDPGLGLRLIYFSYDVKMKEKGDIPEGYSVSREKKERFSLILESASTNQTSMYLCASSFAGALFSGANVLTFGAGSRLTVL.

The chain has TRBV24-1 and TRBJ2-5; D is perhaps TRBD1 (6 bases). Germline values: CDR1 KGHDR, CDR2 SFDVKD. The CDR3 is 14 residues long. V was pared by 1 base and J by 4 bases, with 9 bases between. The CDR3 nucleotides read TGTGCCACCAGTGATTTCGGCAGGGGAGAGACCCAGTACTTC. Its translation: CATSDFGRGETQYF.

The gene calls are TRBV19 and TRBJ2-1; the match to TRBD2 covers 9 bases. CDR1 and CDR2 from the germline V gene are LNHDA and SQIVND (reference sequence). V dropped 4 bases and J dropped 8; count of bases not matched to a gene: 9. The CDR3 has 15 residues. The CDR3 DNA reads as TGTGCCAGTAGTACCGGACTAGCGCCCTCGGATGAGCAGTTCTTC. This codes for CASSTGLAPSDEQFF.

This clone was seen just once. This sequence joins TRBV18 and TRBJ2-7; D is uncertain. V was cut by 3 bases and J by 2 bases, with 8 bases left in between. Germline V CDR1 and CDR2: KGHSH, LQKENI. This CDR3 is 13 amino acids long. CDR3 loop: CASSPRSTYEQYF. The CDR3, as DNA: TGTGCCAGCTCACCCCGGTCAACCTACGAGCAGTACTTC.

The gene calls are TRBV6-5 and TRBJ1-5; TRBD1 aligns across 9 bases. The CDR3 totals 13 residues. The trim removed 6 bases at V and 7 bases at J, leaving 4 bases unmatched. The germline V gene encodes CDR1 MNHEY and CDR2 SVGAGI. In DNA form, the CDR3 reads TGTGCCAGCAGCGACAGGGGGGGCCAGCCCCAGCATTTT. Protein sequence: CASSDRGGQPQHF.

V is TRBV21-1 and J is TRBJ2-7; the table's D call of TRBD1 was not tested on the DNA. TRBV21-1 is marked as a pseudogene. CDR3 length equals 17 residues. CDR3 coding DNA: TGTGCCAGCAGCAAGGTTTTTGGGTCGACAGGGGATTACGAGCAGTACTTC. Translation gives CASSKVFGSTGDYEQYF.

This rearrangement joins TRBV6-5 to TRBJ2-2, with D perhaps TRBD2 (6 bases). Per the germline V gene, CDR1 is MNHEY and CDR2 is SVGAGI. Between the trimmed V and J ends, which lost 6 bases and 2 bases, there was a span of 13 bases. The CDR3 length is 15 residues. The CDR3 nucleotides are TGTGCCAGCAGGGTCCCGGGGGTTAACACCGGGGAGCTGTTTTTT. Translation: CASRVPGVNTGELFF.

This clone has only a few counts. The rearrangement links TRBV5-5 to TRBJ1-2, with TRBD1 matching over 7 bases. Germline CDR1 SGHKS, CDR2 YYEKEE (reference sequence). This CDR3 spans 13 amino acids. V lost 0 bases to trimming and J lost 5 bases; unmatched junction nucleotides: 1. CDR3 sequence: CASSLDRGYGYTF. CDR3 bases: TGTGCCAGCAGCTTGGACAGGGGATATGGCTACACCTTC.

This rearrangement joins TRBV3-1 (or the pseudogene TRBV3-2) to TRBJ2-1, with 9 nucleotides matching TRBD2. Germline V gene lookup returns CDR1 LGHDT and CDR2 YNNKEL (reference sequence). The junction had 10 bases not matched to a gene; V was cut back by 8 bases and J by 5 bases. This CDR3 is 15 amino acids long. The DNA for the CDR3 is TGTGCCAGCGGAGGTGTGGGCGGGAGGGACAATGAGCAGTTCTTC. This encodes CASGGVGGRDNEQFF.

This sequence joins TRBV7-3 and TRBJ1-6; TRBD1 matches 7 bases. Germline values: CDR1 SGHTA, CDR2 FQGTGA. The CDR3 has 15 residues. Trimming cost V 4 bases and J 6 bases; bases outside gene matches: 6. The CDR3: CASSSQPGGNSPLHF. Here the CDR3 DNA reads TGTGCCAGCAGCTCCCAGCCAGGGGGTAATTCACCCCTCCACTTT.

CDR3 in DNA: TGCGCCAGCAAACGGGAGGCCCAGCCCTACGAGCAGTACTTC. It codes for CASKREAQPYEQYF. The rearrangement links TRBV5-1 to TRBJ2-7; 7 bases are a match to TRBD2. This CDR3 region has 14 residues. V shed 6 bases, J shed 2 bases, and the junction held 8 bases outside the gene matches. Germline CDR1 is SGHRS and CDR2 is YFSETQ.

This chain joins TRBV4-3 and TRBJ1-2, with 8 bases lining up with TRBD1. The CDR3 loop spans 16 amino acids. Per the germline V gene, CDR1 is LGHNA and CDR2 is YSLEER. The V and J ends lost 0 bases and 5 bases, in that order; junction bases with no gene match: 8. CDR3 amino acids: CASSQDRGQVLYGYTF. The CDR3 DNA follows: TGCGCCAGCAGCCAAGATAGGGGACAGGTTTTGTATGGCTACACCTTC.

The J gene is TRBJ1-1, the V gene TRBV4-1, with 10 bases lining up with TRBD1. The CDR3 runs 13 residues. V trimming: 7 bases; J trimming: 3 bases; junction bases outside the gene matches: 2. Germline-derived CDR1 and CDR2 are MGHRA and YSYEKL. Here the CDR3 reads CASKGQGYTEAFF. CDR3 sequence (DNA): TGCGCCAGCAAGGGACAGGGGTACACTGAAGCTTTCTTT.